This T cell receptor (beta chain) was profiled in a study of shared clonotypes between healthy human individuals. Across the whole study: Samples came from two female and three male donors aged 18 to 49. Findings and limits, study-wide: Estimated richness values were generally larger in naive subsets than in memory subsets.

The method was immunoSEQ multiplex PCR; TCRdb's version includes in-frame clones alone and lacks a portion of them. Among some 1 million clones listed, around four fifths were seen once. In the case of this clone: Antigen: not known.

Germline V gene sequence: CDR1 SGHVS, CDR2 FQNEAQ. The CDR3 spans 13 residues. V dropped 5 bases and J dropped 8 bases, with 15 bases sitting between them. The sample taken for sequencing was memory CD4+ T cells sorted from blood. Subset of the sample: CD45RA-negative fraction. The sequence was collected from a man aged 18 to 30 in good health. The rearrangement joins TRBV7-8 to TRBJ1-2; weak D call: TRBD1 (6 bases). DNA of the CDR3: TGTGCCAGCAGCCTTCAGGGGCACACGGGCTACACCTTC. Translated: CASSLQGHTGYTF.